This T cell receptor beta chain was obtained from a study of T-cell memory formation after mild COVID-19. About the study: Largely donor-specific TCR clusters were found.

Germline V lookup: CDR1 SGHNT, CDR2 YYREEE (reference sequence). This CDR3 spans 15 amino acids. Trimming left V 0 bases short and J 5 bases short, with 14 bases between. Study outcomes and limitations: There was no confirmation that second-wave clones peaking on day 37 were SARS-CoV-2 specific. Those CD4+ clones that contracted were mainly in CM and EM (CD8+ ones in EMRA).

Concerning this clonotype itself: Its antigen is not identified.

UMIs and sample barcodes were carried by the TCR alpha and TCR beta cDNA libraries that 5'RACE produced using constant-segment primers. TCRdb re-derived calls from the 5' RACE reads in MiXCR, one entry per CDR3 protein. This sample has some 150,000 distinct CDR3 sequences, with about 6% found just once. The gene calls are TRBV5-4 and TRBJ2-5; TRBD2 is a possible D gene (5 bases). Sequencing input: PBMCs or a T cell subset sorted from them (not recorded which). The TCR sequence derives from an adult woman who had mild COVID-19 (a few samples of this study predate the infection). Cell type and time point are not known. The CDR3 DNA reads as TGTGCCAGCAGCTTGGTCTCGGGGTCCGGGGAGACCCAGTACTTC. Amino acid sequence: CASSLVSGSGETQYF.